This T cell receptor beta chain was captured by sequencing in a study of OX40 agonist ivuxolimab in advanced cancers. Study details: Patients received the agonistic anti-OX40 (CD134) antibody ivuxolimab.

Germline CDR1 is LNHDA and CDR2 is SQIVND (reference sequence). The CDR3 length is 14 residues. The V end lost 4 bases, the J end lost 0 bases, and 7 bases lay between the germline ends. Repertoires were generated with immunoSEQ multiplex PCR, while TCRdb's copy carries only in-frame clones and drops some. This sample has around 30,000 clones, with about nine tenths found just once. The sequences come from CD4+ or CD8+ T cells sorted from blood, collected in a trial of the OX40 agonist ivuxolimab. The source of this sequence is an adult with an advanced solid tumor such as melanoma, head and neck, liver or kidney cancer. This sequence joins TRBV19 and TRBJ2-1; no firm D call. CDR3 in DNA: TGTGCCAGTAGTAGGGTGAGCTCCTACAATGAGCAGTTCTTC. Translation gives CASSRVSSYNEQFF.